The following is a T cell receptor beta chain sequence with its context. Antigen specificity is unknown. This sample was included in a study of vaccination effects on CD4 cells after COVID-19. The CDR3 totals 14 residues. Trimming cost V 4 bases and J 4 bases, with 15 bases left between them. Looked up from germline, CDR1 is SQVTM and CDR2 is ANQGSEA. Sequencing in the ViraFEST assay came after antigen-specific CD4+ T cells had been expanded with viral peptide pools, which were used to stimulate PBMC. Researchers isolated CD4+ T cells once roughly ten days of culture had elapsed. Participants were given two doses of BNT162b2 or mRNA-1273 vaccine. None of the vaccinated had previously contracted SARS-CoV-2, and their nucleocapsid antibodies tested negative. Each culture well received approximately 2 million PBMC. These cells were then cultured in IMDM with approximately 10 IU/ml IL-2 and about 9.4 ug/ml peptides.

Profiling relied on immunoSEQ multiplex PCR, and the TCRdb table lists in-frame clones only, not all of them. The table lists some 35,000 clones, about 80% of them singletons. This chain connects TRBV29-1 to TRBJ2-3, with D possibly matching TRBD1 (5 bases). This material consisted of CD4+ T cells from PBMCs cultured with HCoV-NL63 spike peptides, taken after COVID-19 vaccination. The sequence was collected from a human donor who received a COVID-19 vaccine. Some clones in this sample may be carry-over from other donors' samples. The CDR3 loop reads CSVGKGFVADTQYF. CDR3 DNA sequence: TGCAGCGTTGGGAAGGGGTTCGTGGCAGATACGCAGTATTTT.